This TCR beta chain was identified during a study of cytotoxic CD8 clonotypes in ibrutinib-treated CLL (dated by TCRdb to about 2021). For context, the study as a whole: The cohort included roughly 15 treatment-naive and ten to twelve relapsed/refractory patients; roughly 17 were IGHV unmutated. All remission and progressive disease samples were collected while patients were still receiving ibrutinib. Samples averaged roughly 280,000 productive templates and 80,000 to 100,000 productive rearrangements. Response samples were obtained after a median of 12 months of treatment, with a range of roughly 6 to 40 months. Partial responses were observed in about 25 patients and complete responses in 2; after a median follow-up of around 68 months, remission was maintained in approximately 14 patients and progression was observed in around twelve. Cryopreserved peripheral blood mononuclear cells were collected at three points: before therapy, at response, and at either sustained remission or disease progression. Of the approximately 86 participants in the trial, about two dozen had longitudinal samples available. Results the study describes overall, beyond this receptor: Sustained-remission and progressing patients did not have matched sampling times, and lymph node repertoires were not examined. Public clonotypes were found to be uncommon and were observed to contract or remain stable during treatment; the increase in clonality was shown to reflect expansion of private clonotypes at ibrutinib response. Clonality rose at ibrutinib response, remained stable during sustained remission, and dropped back toward baseline at progression. At baseline, clonality was higher than in age-matched healthy donors and showed a strong correlation with circulating CD8+ T-cell counts.

The CDR3 runs 17 residues from the cysteine to the phenylalanine. Only CDR3 DNA remains: 51 bases, in frame from the first base. The germline V gene specifies SGHDN as CDR1 and FVKESK as CDR2. V lost 1 base and J lost 6 bases, and the count of bases not matched to a germline gene is 10. The time point label of this sample denotes: 12 to 13 months on ibrutinib. For TCR beta library preparation, roughly 2 micrograms of genomic DNA was extracted from cryopreserved PBMCs. Longitudinal blood samples from CLL patients receiving ibrutinib monotherapy were subjected to high-throughput TCR beta sequencing. The patients were enrolled in a single-center, open-label phase 2 trial of ibrutinib monotherapy. Each clonotype received, on average, 10x coverage in deep resolution sequencing performed on a MiSeq, where the target depth lay between 1 in 1 million and 1 in 200,000 T cells. The immunoSEQ hsTCRB Kit was used to generate the TCR beta libraries. In the paper's pipeline: ImmunoSEQ Data Assistant and ImmunoSEQ Analyzer were used for data analysis, and V, D and J genes were assigned according to IMGT definitions. Clonality, with values ranging from 0 to 1, was calculated as one minus the normalized Shannon entropy of productive rearrangement frequencies. Public clonotype analysis was restricted to overrepresented clonotypes comprising at least 0.05% of each patient's repertoire. Roughly 13 age-matched healthy donor repertoires from immuneACCESS were used as controls for clonality. TCRdb provides this immuneACCESS table in a form limited to in-frame rearrangements. Some clones are lacking; in checked studies, under half of them reflect an unresolved V gene, and why the rest are absent is not known. V and J calls and clone size are those listed in that table; D and trimming were worked out from the DNA. Counted in this sample were some 65,000 clones; less than 60% of them appeared once. Of the sample, 14% to 15% falls within the top ten clones.

This clone was observed many times. Its antigen specificity is not known. Base-call qualities are not available, and no considerably larger clone is one nucleotide away. This clonotype was obtained from a human donor with chronic lymphocytic leukemia. The chain employs TRBV14 and TRBJ2-2, and TRBD2 matches 8 of the central bases. The sample in question was PBMCs, obtained after 12 months of ibrutinib treatment. This receptor carries the CDR3 CASSQGLSGRIAGELFF. The DNA sequence is given as TGTGCCAGCAGCCAAGGTTTAAGCGGGAGAATCGCCGGGGAGCTGTTTTTT.